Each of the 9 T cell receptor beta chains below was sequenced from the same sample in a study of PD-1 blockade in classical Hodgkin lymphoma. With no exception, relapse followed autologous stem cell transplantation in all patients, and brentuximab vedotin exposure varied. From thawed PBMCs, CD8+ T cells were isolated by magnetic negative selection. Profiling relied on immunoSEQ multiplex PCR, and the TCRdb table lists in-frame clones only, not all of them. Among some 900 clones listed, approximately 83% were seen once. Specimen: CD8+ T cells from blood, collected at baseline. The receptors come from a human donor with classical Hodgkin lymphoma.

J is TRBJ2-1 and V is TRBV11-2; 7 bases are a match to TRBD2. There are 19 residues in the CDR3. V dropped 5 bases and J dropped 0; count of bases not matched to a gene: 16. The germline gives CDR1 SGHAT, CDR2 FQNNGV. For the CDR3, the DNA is TGTGCCAGCAGCCCTGGTAAGGGGACCGGGACTACCTCCTACAATGAGCAGTTCTTC. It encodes CASSPGKGTGTTSYNEQFF.

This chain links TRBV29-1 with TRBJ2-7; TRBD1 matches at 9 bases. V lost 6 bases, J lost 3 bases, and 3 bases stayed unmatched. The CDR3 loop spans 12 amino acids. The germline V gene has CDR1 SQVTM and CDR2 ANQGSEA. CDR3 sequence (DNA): TGCAGCGTCGGGACAGGGATCTACGAGCAGTACTTC. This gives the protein CSVGTGIYEQYF.

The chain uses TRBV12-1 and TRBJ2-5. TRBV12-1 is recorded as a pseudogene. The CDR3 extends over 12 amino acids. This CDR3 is CASSLSGETQYF. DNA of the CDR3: TGTGCCAGCAGTTTAAGTGGGGAGACCCAGTACTTC.

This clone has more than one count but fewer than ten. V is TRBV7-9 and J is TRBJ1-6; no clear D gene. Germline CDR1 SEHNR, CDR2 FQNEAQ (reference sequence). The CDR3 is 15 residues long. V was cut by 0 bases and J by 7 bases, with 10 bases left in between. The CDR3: CASSLAGGPNSPLHF. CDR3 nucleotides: TGTGCCAGCAGCTTAGCAGGCGGTCCGAATTCACCCCTCCACTTT.

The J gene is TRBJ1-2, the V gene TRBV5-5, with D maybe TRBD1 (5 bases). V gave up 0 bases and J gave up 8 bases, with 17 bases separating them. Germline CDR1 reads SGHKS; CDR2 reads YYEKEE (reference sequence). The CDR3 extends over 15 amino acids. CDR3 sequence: CASSLVGTLGGGYTF. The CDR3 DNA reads TGTGCCAGCAGCTTGGTAGGGACGCTGGGAGGCGGCTACACCTTC. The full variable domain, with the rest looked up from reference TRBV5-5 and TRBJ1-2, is DAGVTQSPTHLIKTRGQQVTLRCSPISGHKSVSWYQQVLGQGPQFIFQYYEKEERGRGNFPDRFSARQFPNYSSELNVNALLLGDSALYLCASSLVGTLGGGYTFGSGTRLTVV.

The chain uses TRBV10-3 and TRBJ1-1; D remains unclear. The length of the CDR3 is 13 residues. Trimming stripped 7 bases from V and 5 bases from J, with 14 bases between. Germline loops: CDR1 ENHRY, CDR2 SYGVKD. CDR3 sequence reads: CAINTPGGTEAFF. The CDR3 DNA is TGTGCCATCAATACTCCGGGAGGGACTGAAGCTTTCTTT.

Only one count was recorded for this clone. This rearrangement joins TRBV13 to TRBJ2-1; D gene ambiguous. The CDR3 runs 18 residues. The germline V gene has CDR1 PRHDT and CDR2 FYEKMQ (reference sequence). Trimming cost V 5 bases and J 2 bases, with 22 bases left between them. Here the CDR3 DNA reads TGTGCCAGCAGCCCCCCCCCGGCGGATGTGAATACCTACAATGAGCAGTTCTTC. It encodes CASSPPPADVNTYNEQFF.

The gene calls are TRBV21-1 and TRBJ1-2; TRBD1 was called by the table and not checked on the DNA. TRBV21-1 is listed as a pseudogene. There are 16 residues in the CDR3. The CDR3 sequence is CASSQDGQEPNYGYTF. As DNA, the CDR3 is TGTGCCAGCAGTCAAGACGGACAGGAACCTAACTATGGCTACACCTTC.

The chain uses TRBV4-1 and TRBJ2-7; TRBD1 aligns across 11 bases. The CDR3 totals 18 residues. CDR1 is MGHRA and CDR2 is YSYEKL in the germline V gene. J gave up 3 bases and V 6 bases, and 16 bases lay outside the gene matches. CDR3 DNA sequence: TGCGCCAGCAGTCCAATAGTGAGGACAGGGGGCGCAGGCTACGAGCAGTACTTC. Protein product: CASSPIVRTGGAGYEQYF.